This TCR beta chain was sequenced in a study of T cells in Graves' hyperthyroidism and ophthalmopathy. It was RNA transcripts that yielded the amplified TCR beta CDR3 regions. Carried out on the TCR CDR3, a first-round RT-PCR used the HTBI primer set. TCRdb itself ran the multiplex PCR reads through MiXCR, one entry per CDR3 protein. The table includes hundreds of thousands of distinct CDR3 sequences, approximately 20% detected once. The germline V and J ends were trimmed by 4 bases and 4 bases, with 10 bases remaining between them. Germline V gene sequence: CDR1 SGDLS, CDR2 YYNGEE. This CDR3 contains 13 residues. Comment on this clonotype: Antigen: not known.

Broader study findings: Among clonotypes expanded in thyroid above 0.001, most were also found in blood.

The authors took PBMCs from roughly 9.7 ml fresh peripheral blood. The chain links TRBV9 to TRBJ2-3; possibly TRBD2 for D (5 bases). This receptor was identified in a man aged 35-49 years with Graves' ophthalmopathy. The sample taken for sequencing was blood. The CDR3 coding sequence is TGTGCCAGCAGCTCCCAGGACTCAGATACGCAGTATTTT. It codes for CASSSQDSDTQYF.